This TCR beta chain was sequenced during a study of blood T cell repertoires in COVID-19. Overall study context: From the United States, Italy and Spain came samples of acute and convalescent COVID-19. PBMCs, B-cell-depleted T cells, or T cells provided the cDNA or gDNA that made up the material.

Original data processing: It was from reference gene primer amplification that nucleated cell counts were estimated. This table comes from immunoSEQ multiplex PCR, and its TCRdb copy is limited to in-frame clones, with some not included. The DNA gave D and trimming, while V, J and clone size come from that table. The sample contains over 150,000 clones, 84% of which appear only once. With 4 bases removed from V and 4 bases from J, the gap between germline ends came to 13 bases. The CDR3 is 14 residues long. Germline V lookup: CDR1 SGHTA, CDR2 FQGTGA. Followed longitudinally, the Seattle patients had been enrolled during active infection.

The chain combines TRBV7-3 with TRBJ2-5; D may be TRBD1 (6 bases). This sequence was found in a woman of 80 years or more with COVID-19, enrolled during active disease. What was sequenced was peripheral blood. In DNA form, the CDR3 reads TGTGCCAGCAGCTCACAGGGTATCTCAGAGACCCAGTACTTC. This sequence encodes CASSSQGISETQYF.